This TCR beta chain was identified during a study of OX40 agonist ivuxolimab in advanced cancers. Background on the study: Patients were treated with ivuxolimab, an agonistic anti-OX40 (CD134) antibody. Ivuxolimab was administered intravenously to patients at 0.01 to 10 mg/kg every 2 weeks. The study reported partial responses in three patients: one hepatocellular carcinoma, two cutaneous melanoma.

Profiling relied on immunoSEQ multiplex PCR, and the TCRdb table lists in-frame clones only, not all of them. The sample lists fewer than 85,000 clones, around four fifths occurring once. Note on this clone: The antigen remains unidentified.

This CDR3 has 13 amino acids. Germline assignment: CDR1 MNHNS and CDR2 SASEGT. V shed 2 bases and J shed 8 bases, with 12 bases lying between them. Points from the study as a whole: Expanded clones were, on average, more numerous among CD8+ T cells than CD4+.

J is TRBJ1-2 and V is TRBV6-1; D unclear. This TCR came from an adult with an advanced solid tumor such as melanoma, head and neck, liver or kidney cancer. Source: CD4+ or CD8+ T cells sorted from blood, taken in a trial of the OX40 agonist ivuxolimab. CDR3 loop: CASSESQELGYTF. CDR3 nucleotide sequence: TGTGCCAGCAGTGAAAGTCAGGAGTTAGGCTACACCTTC.